This T cell receptor beta chain was documented in a study of Tregs in tolerant kidney transplant recipients. Using immunoSEQ multiplex PCR, the repertoire was profiled, and TCRdb retains in-frame clones only, with some absent. The repertoire holds about 20,000 clones, approximately 80% seen once, with about 2.6% in the top ten. Findings and caveats of the study: Validation in larger populations is needed because few patients were studied.

Germline loops: CDR1 SGHTS, CDR2 YDEGEE. Germline trimming cut 4 bases from V and 0 bases from J; bases unmatched to any gene: 11. The CDR3 extends over 17 amino acids. As for this clone: What it binds is not known.

Unstimulated regulatory T cells (CD4+CD25+CD127-), CD4+CD25- non-regulatory cells, CD4 and CD8 cells were FACS-sorted from thawed PBMCs. The clonotype was recovered from a human donor in good health. The chain couples TRBV5-8 to TRBJ1-2, with 8 bases matching TRBD1. Input material: Tregs from blood. The CDR3 spells CASSPGQGYPANYGYTF. DNA for the CDR3: TGTGCCAGCAGCCCAGGACAGGGATATCCAGCTAACTATGGCTACACCTTC.